This is a list of T cell receptor beta chains from one sample in a study of shared clonotypes between healthy human individuals. Method: immunoSEQ multiplex PCR; TCRdb's copy keeps in-frame clones and lacks some. This sample has around 700,000 clones, with approximately 75% found just once. Sample: memory CD4+ T cells sorted from blood. These receptors were collected from a woman aged 25 to 45 in good health. Both conserved end residues are part of each CDR3. D genes are given only for firm matches. Some rows mark clone size as missing; the rest say once, few, many or name a class of expanded clone.

j_gene: TRBJ1-2
abundance: -
d_gene: -
v_gene: TRBV11-2
CDR3aa: CASSPGRHYGYTF
CDR3nt: TGTGCCAGCAGCCCCGGACGTCACTATGGCTACACCTTC

j_gene: TRBJ2-7
abundance: -
d_gene: -
v_gene: TRBV6-6
CDR3aa: CASSPTSSTYEQYF
CDR3nt: TGTGCCAGCAGTCCCACTAGTTCGACCTACGAGCAGTACTTC

j_gene: TRBJ1-1
abundance: many
d_gene: -
v_gene: TRBV5-8
CDR3aa: CASSLIGVAFF
CDR3nt: TGTGCCAGCAGCCTAATAGGGGTAGCTTTCTTT

j_gene: TRBJ2-7
abundance: many
d_gene: -
v_gene: TRBV5-6
CDR3aa: CASSPGDFRGEQYF
CDR3nt: TGTGCCAGCAGCCCCGGAGATTTTCGGGGCGAGCAGTACTTC

j_gene: TRBJ2-7
abundance: -
d_gene: -
v_gene: TRBV15
CDR3aa: CATQCPRERDVTYEQYF
CDR3nt: TGTGCCACGCAATGCCCCCGGGAGCGCGACGTCACCTACGAGCAGTACTTC

j_gene: TRBJ2-7
abundance: -
d_gene: TRBD1
v_gene: TRBV6-1
CDR3aa: CASRGQGSYEQYF
CDR3nt: TGTGCCAGCAGGGGACAGGGCTCCTACGAGCAGTACTTC

j_gene: TRBJ1-2
abundance: -
d_gene: -
v_gene: TRBV5-6
CDR3aa: CASSLMQGANYGYTF
CDR3nt: TGTGCCAGCAGCTTAATGCAGGGAGCTAACTATGGCTACACCTTC

j_gene: TRBJ2-1
abundance: -
d_gene: -
v_gene: TRBV11-2
CDR3aa: CASSLGGSSYNEQFF
CDR3nt: TGTGCCAGCAGCTTAGGGGGTAGCTCCTACAATGAGCAGTTCTTC

j_gene: TRBJ2-7
abundance: -
d_gene: -
v_gene: TRBV6-6
CDR3aa: CASSPYRKAYEQYF
CDR3nt: TGTGCCAGCAGCCCCTACAGAAAGGCCTACGAGCAGTACTTC

j_gene: TRBJ2-1
abundance: -
d_gene: TRBD2
v_gene: TRBV7-6
CDR3aa: CASSRGLAGGFYEQFF
CDR3nt: TGTGCCAGCAGCCGAGGACTAGCGGGAGGTTTCTATGAGCAGTTCTTC

j_gene: TRBJ1-5
abundance: -
d_gene: TRBD1
v_gene: TRBV15
CDR3aa: CATRGTGGGYSNQPQHF
CDR3nt: TGTGCCACCAGGGGGACAGGGGGTGGTTATAGCAATCAGCCCCAGCATTTT

j_gene: TRBJ2-2
abundance: -
d_gene: TRBD1
v_gene: TRBV5-1
CDR3aa: CASSGRQGSAGELFF
CDR3nt: TGCGCCAGCAGCGGACGACAGGGGTCTGCCGGGGAGCTGTTTTTT

j_gene: TRBJ1-1
abundance: few
d_gene: -
v_gene: TRBV18
CDR3aa: CASSPQGNTEAFF
CDR3nt: TGTGCCAGCTCACCACAAGGGAACACTGAAGCTTTCTTT

j_gene: TRBJ2-3
abundance: -
d_gene: TRBD2
v_gene: TRBV28
CDR3aa: CASMTLAGGPLGTDTQYF
CDR3nt: TGTGCCAGTATGACCTTAGCGGGAGGGCCGCTCGGCACAGATACGCAGTATTTT

j_gene: TRBJ1-5
abundance: -
d_gene: -
v_gene: TRBV6-6
CDR3aa: CASSYGGSDQPQHF
CDR3nt: TGTGCCAGCAGTTATGGGGGATCGGATCAGCCCCAGCATTTT

j_gene: TRBJ2-2
abundance: -
d_gene: -
v_gene: TRBV15
CDR3aa: CATSRVRQVTGELFF
CDR3nt: TGTGCCACCAGCAGAGTCAGACAGGTTACCGGGGAGCTGTTTTTT

j_gene: TRBJ2-7
abundance: -
d_gene: -
v_gene: TRBV20-1
CDR3aa: CSARAGYEQYF
CDR3nt: TGCAGTGCTAGAGCCGGGTACGAGCAGTACTTC

j_gene: TRBJ1-5
abundance: few
d_gene: TRBD1
v_gene: TRBV28
CDR3aa: CASSSGQGFRQPQHF
CDR3nt: TGTGCCAGCAGTTCGGGACAGGGATTCCGTCAGCCCCAGCATTTT

j_gene: TRBJ2-1
abundance: -
d_gene: TRBD2
v_gene: TRBV5-1
CDR3aa: CASRGGTRRGEQFF
CDR3nt: TGCGCCAGCAGAGGAGGGACTAGAAGGGGTGAGCAGTTCTTC

j_gene: TRBJ1-5
abundance: -
d_gene: -
v_gene: TRBV7-2
CDR3aa: CASSQDSNQPQHF
CDR3nt: TGTGCCAGCAGCCAAGATAGCAATCAGCCCCAGCATTTT

j_gene: TRBJ2-7
abundance: -
d_gene: -
v_gene: TRBV4-2
CDR3aa: CASSQDHGYEQYF
CDR3nt: TGTGCCAGCAGCCAAGATCATGGATACGAGCAGTACTTC

j_gene: TRBJ1-1
abundance: few
d_gene: -
v_gene: TRBV10-1
CDR3aa: CDKQQQGTEAFF
CDR3nt: TGCGACAAACAGCAGCAGGGTACTGAAGCTTTCTTT

j_gene: TRBJ2-1
abundance: once
d_gene: TRBD1
v_gene: TRBV27
CDR3aa: CATTGGNEQFF
CDR3nt: TGTGCCACCACAGGGGGCAATGAGCAGTTCTTC

j_gene: TRBJ1-3
abundance: -
d_gene: -
v_gene: TRBV6-6
CDR3aa: CASSYSSEEGNTIYF
CDR3nt: TGTGCCAGCAGTTACTCCTCGGAAGAAGGAAACACCATATATTTT

j_gene: TRBJ2-1
abundance: -
d_gene: TRBD1
v_gene: TRBV12-5
CDR3aa: CASGLGQGANEQFF
CDR3nt: TGTGCTAGTGGTTTGGGACAGGGGGCGAATGAGCAGTTCTTC